The 7 T cell receptor beta chains given below trace back to one sample, sequenced in a study of beta chain features in type 1 diabetes. The authors reverse transcribed all of the isolated RNA, so sequencing captured expressed TCRB transcripts. Generated by immunoSEQ multiplex PCR, the TCRdb table keeps only in-frame clones and is missing some. The repertoire consists of 50,000 to 70,000 clones, with around 50% occurring once and the leading ten covering roughly 2.6%. These receptors lack a known antigen. Broader study findings: TCRB CDR3s were moderately but significantly shorter in Type 1 diabetes patients in all four CD4+ subsets.

The sample comprised Tregs from blood. Source of these receptors: a woman aged 40 to 50 with type 1 diabetes.

This clone was recorded a few times. CDR3 region: CASRRTGGDQPQHF. CDR3 in DNA: TGTGCCAGCAGAAGGACAGGTGGGGATCAGCCCCAGCATTTT. The chain uses TRBV6-5 and TRBJ1-5, with TRBD1 matching over 7 bases. Trimming cost V 6 bases and J 5 bases; bases outside gene matches: 7. The germline gives CDR1 MNHEY, CDR2 SVGAGI. There are 14 residues in the CDR3.

The chain is built from TRBV6-5 and TRBJ1-1; D possibly corresponds to TRBD1 (6 bases). The V gene lost 2 bases and the J gene lost 6 bases, with 10 bases spanning the gap. Per the germline V gene, CDR1 is MNHEY and CDR2 is SVGAGI. The CDR3 runs 13 residues. The CDR3 DNA follows: TGTGCCAGCAGTTACGGACAGTCCCCTGAAGCTTTCTTT. Translation: CASSYGQSPEAFF.

V and J are TRBV4-3 and TRBJ2-5; 8 nucleotides match TRBD2. TRBJ2-7 explains the end of the DNA better; the J call may be wrong. Germline assignment: CDR1 LGHNA and CDR2 YSLEER. The CDR3 sequence is 15 residues long. The DNA of the CDR3 is TGCGCCAGCAGCCTCAGAGCGGGAGATTCCTACGAGCAGTACTTC. It is translated as CASSLRAGDSYEQYF.

This chain connects TRBV5-4 to TRBJ2-7, with D possibly matching TRBD2 (6 bases). V shed 4 bases and J shed 5 bases, with 22 bases lying between them. The CDR3 is 16 amino acids. Germline V gives CDR1 SGHNT, CDR2 YYREEE (reference sequence). The CDR3 DNA is TGTGCCAGCAGCCCACCCCCTGGCGGGAAAATACACGAGCAGTACTTC. It codes for CASSPPPGGKIHEQYF.

This chain joins TRBV15 and TRBJ2-3; 13 nucleotides line up with TRBD2. Trimming took 9 bases from V and 0 from J; bases not matched to a gene: 3. This CDR3 spans 15 amino acids. Germline loops: CDR1 LNHNV, CDR2 YYDKDF (reference sequence). The CDR3 loop is CATGLAGISTDTQYF. Written as DNA, the CDR3 is TGTGCCACGGGACTAGCGGGGATTAGCACAGATACGCAGTATTTT. Combining the CDR3 with reference TRBV15 and TRBJ2-3 gives the whole variable domain DAMVIQNPRYQVTQFGKPVTLSCSQTLNHNVMYWYQQKSSQAPKLLFHYYDKDFNNEADTPDNFQSRRPNTSFCFLDIRSPGLGDTAMYLCATGLAGISTDTQYFGPGTRLTVL.

This clone was observed a single time. The chain joins TRBV7-8 to TRBJ2-1; maybe TRBD1 (5 bases). V was clipped by 1 base and J by 0 bases, with 7 bases between them. This CDR3 spans 15 amino acids. In germline, CDR1 is SGHVS, CDR2 FQNEAQ. CDR3 nucleotides: TGTGCCAGCAGCTTAGAGGGGTACTCCTACAATGAGCAGTTCTTC. Translating gives CASSLEGYSYNEQFF.

The chain uses TRBV14 and TRBJ1-2; D call uncertain. The CDR3 is 17 residues long. V lost 3 bases and J lost 3, with 20 bases in between. The germline CDR1 and CDR2 sequences are SGHDN and FVKESK. CDR3 in amino acids: CASSHGHGRPRDYGYTF. As DNA, the CDR3 is TGTGCCAGCAGCCACGGTCATGGGCGGCCGAGGGACTATGGCTACACCTTC.